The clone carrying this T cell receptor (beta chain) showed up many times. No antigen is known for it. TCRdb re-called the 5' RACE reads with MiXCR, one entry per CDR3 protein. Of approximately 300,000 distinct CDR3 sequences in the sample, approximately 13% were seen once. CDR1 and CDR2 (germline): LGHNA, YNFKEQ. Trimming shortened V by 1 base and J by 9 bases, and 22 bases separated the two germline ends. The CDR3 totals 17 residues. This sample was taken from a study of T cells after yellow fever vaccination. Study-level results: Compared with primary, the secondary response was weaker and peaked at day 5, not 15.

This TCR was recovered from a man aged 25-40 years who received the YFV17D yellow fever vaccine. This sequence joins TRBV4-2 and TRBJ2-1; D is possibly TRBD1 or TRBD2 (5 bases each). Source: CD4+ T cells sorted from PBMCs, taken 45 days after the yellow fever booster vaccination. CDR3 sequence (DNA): TGTGCCAGCAGCCAAGGGTCCGGGACGGCTAGGTTAGCTGAGCAGTTCTTC. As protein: CASSQGSGTARLAEQFF.